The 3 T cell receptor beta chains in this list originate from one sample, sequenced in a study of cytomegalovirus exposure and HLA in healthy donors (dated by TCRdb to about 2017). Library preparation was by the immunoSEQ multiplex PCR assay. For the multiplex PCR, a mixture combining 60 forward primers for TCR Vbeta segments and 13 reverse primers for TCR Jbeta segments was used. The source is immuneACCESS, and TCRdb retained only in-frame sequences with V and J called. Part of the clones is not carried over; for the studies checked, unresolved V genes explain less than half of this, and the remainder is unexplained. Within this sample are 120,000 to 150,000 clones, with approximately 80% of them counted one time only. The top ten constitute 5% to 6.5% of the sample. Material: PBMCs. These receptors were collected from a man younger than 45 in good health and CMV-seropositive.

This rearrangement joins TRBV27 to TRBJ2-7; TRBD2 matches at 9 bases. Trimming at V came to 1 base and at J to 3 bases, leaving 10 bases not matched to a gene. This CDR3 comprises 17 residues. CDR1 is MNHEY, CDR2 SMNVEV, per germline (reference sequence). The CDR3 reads CASSLYLAGSPHYEQYF. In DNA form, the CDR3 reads TGTGCCAGCAGTTTATACCTAGCGGGATCCCCCCACTACGAGCAGTACTTC.

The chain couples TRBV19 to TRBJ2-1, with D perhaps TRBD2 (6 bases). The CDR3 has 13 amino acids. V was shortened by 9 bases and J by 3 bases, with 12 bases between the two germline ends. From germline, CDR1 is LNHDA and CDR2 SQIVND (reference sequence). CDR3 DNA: TGTGCCAGCTCTAGCGAAAGCTACAATGAGCAGTTCTTC. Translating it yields CASSSESYNEQFF.

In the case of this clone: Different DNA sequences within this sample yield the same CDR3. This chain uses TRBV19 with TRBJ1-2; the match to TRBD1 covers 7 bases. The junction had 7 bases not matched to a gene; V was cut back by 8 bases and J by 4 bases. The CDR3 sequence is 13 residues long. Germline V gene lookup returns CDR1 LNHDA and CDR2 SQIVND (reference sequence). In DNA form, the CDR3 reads TGTGCCAGTCGACAGGGATACGCCTATGGCTACACCTTC. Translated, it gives CASRQGYAYGYTF.